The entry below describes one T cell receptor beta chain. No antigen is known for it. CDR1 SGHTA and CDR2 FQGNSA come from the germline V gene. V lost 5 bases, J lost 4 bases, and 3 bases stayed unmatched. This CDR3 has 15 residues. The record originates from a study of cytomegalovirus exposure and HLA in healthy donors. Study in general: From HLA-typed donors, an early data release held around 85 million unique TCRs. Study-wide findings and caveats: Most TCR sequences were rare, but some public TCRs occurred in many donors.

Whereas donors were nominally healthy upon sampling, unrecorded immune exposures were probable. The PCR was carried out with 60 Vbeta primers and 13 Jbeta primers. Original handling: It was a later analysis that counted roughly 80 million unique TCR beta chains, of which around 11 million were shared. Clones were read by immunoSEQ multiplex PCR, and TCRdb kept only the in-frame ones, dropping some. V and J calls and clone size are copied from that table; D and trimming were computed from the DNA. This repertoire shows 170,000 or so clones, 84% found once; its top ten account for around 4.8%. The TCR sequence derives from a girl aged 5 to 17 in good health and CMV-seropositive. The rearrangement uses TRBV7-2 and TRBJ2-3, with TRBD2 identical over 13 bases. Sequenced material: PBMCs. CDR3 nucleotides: TGTGCCAGCAGCATTACTAGCGGGGGGGCAGATACGCAGTATTTT. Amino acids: CASSITSGGADTQYF.